These T cell receptor beta chains were read from a single sample in a study of blood T cells in healthy people across ages. TCRdb used MiXCR to reprocess the 5' RACE reads, holding one entry per CDR3 protein. The sample records some 920,000 distinct CDR3 sequences, 51% being singletons. Material for sequencing was blood. Receptors were obtained from a woman aged 60-75 years in good health. Each CDR3 is given with its conserved first and last residue. Each record gives: D gene, clone size, J gene, V gene, CDR3 DNA, CDR3 protein. D genes are given only for firm matches. Not every row has a clone size; where given, it reads once, few, many or a size class.

>.|.|TRBJ2-1|TRBV18
TGTGCCAGCTCACTACGGACAGACGAGCAGTTCTTC
CASSLRTDEQFF
>TRBD1|.|TRBJ2-7|TRBV18
TGTGCCAGCTCCGGACAGGGGTTGTCCTACGAGCAGTACTTC
CASSGQGLSYEQYF
>.|.|TRBJ1-2|TRBV20-1
TGCAGTGCTAGGTGGTGGGGTGAGGATGGCTACACCTTC
CSARWWGEDGYTF
>TRBD2|.|TRBJ2-7|TRBV20-1
TGCAGTGCCCCGAAAACCGGGACTACCTTGGAGCAGTACTTC
CSAPKTGTTLEQYF
>TRBD1|.|TRBJ2-3|TRBV20-1
TGCAGTGCTAAAAGGACAGGGCTACGCACAGATACGCAGTATTTT
CSAKRTGLRTDTQYF
>.|.|TRBJ2-7|TRBV7-2
TGTGCCAGCAGCTACGCGGACTCTTACGAGCAGTACTTC
CASSYADSYEQYF
>.|many|TRBJ1-5|TRBV2
TGTGCCAGCAGGGTTGGGGGTTATCAGCCCCAGCATTTT
CASRVGGYQPQHF
>.|.|TRBJ2-5|TRBV5-5
TGTGCCAGCAGCTCGGGGTCCCTTATGGGTCTTCAAGAGACCCAGTACTTC
CASSSGSLMGLQETQYF
>.|few|TRBJ2-5|TRBV20-1
TGCAGTGCTAGGGCACTAGCCCGGGAGACCCAGTACTTC
CSARALARETQYF
>TRBD1|.|TRBJ2-5|TRBV4-1
TGCGCCAGCGGCCAAGTGGACAGGGGTGGGGAGACCCAGTACTTC
CASGQVDRGGETQYF
>.|.|TRBJ2-3|TRBV7-9
TGTGCCAGCAGCCCCTTCGACAGCACAGATACGCAGTATTTT
CASSPFDSTDTQYF
>TRBD2|.|TRBJ2-3|TRBV6-5
TGTGCCAGCGCTTGGGAGGGGACAGATACGCAGTATTTT
CASAWEGTDTQYF
>.|.|TRBJ2-1|TRBV7-9
TGTGCCAGCGGTGGGCGAACCTACAATGAGCAGTTCTTC
CASGGRTYNEQFF
>TRBD1|.|TRBJ1-2|TRBV3-1
TGTGCCAGCAGCCAAGCCGGGACAGATGGCTACACCTTC
CASSQAGTDGYTF
>.|few|TRBJ2-3|TRBV5-6
TGTGCCAGCAGCTCTCTCCGGTTCACAGATACGCAGTATTTT
CASSSLRFTDTQYF
>.|.|TRBJ2-3|TRBV28
TGTGCCAGCGGATCCAATTACGGTACGCAGTATTTT
CASGSNYGTQYF
>.|once|TRBJ2-5|TRBV10-2
TGCGCCAGCAGAGATTTGGTCAGGGAGACCCAGTACTTC
CASRDLVRETQYF
>.|.|TRBJ2-7|TRBV12-5
TGTGCTAGTGCCCCAGCACAGGGACTTTCCTACGAGCAGTACTTC
CASAPAQGLSYEQYF
>.|few|TRBJ2-3|TRBV27
TGTGCCTCTTTCGGAGATACGCAGTATTTT
CASFGDTQYF
>.|.|TRBJ2-4|TRBV5-5
TGTGCCAGCAGCCTCTTGTCGAGGTTGGGTCCCGAAAACATTCAGTACTTC
CASSLLSRLGPENIQYF
>TRBD2|.|TRBJ2-3|TRBV5-1
TGCGCCAGCGCGGCGGGAGTAGGGGGCACAGATACGCAGTATTTT
CASAAGVGGTDTQYF
>TRBD2|.|TRBJ2-6|TRBV6-5
TGTGCCAGCAGCTTGACTAGCAACTCTGGGGCCAACGTCCTGACTTTC
CASSLTSNSGANVLTF
>.|.|TRBJ1-2|TRBV29-1
TGCAGCGTTCCCTTGATCGATGGCTACACCTTC
CSVPLIDGYTF
>TRBD2|.|TRBJ2-1|TRBV24-1
TGTGCCACCAGTTATGAGCGGGAGGACTCACCGCAGTTCTTC
CATSYEREDSPQFF
>TRBD2|.|TRBJ2-2|TRBV14
TGTGCCAGCAGCCCGACGTTTAGCGGGAGTGGGGAGCTGTTTTTT
CASSPTFSGSGELFF
>.|many|TRBJ2-1|TRBV5-6
TGTGCCAGCAGCTTACCGGGGGCAATCAATGAGCAGTTCTTC
CASSLPGAINEQFF
>.|few|TRBJ2-5|TRBV2
TGTGCCAGCAGCGAGGGGATGCAAGAGACCCAGTACTTC
CASSEGMQETQYF
>.|.|TRBJ2-7|TRBV7-8
TGTGCCAGCAGCTTAGGTCCTGACGGCTCCTACGAGCAGTACTTC
CASSLGPDGSYEQYF
>TRBD2|.|TRBJ2-1|TRBV6-5
TGTGCCAGCAGTTACTCACCTAGACTAGCGGGGGATGAGCAGTTCTTC
CASSYSPRLAGDEQFF
>.|many|TRBJ2-7|TRBV28
TGTGCCAGCAGTTTTGGGGCAGGCGGATACGAGCAGTACTTC
CASSFGAGGYEQYF
>.|many|TRBJ2-3|TRBV20-1
TGCAGTGCTAGTGCGGGAAGCACAGATACGCAGTATTTT
CSASAGSTDTQYF
>.|few|TRBJ1-1|TRBV6-5
TGTGCCAGCAGTAGACAGAAGAACACTGAAGCTTTCTTT
CASSRQKNTEAFF
>.|once|TRBJ2-2|TRBV12-3/TRBV12-4
TGTGTCAGCAGCCCCGGTATAAACGGGGAGCTGTTTTTT
CVSSPGINGELFF
>TRBD2|.|TRBJ2-7|TRBV29-1
TGCAGCGTGCTGTTTGGGACTAGCGTTTACGAGCAGTACTTC
CSVLFGTSVYEQYF
>.|many|TRBJ2-5|TRBV29-1
TGCAGCGTTGAAGACTTTTCGCACCAAGAGACCCAGTACTTC
CSVEDFSHQETQYF
>.|few|TRBJ1-6|TRBV29-1
TGCAGCGTCCTGAGCTCCTATAATTCACCCCTCCACTTT
CSVLSSYNSPLHF
>.|many|TRBJ1-1|TRBV3-1
TGTGCCAGCAGCCATGCGACAGCGGAAGCTTTCTTT
CASSHATAEAFF
>.|.|TRBJ1-4|TRBV5-8
TGTGCCAGCAGCTTGGGGCAGGGTGCCACTAATGAAAAACTGTTTTTT
CASSLGQGATNEKLFF